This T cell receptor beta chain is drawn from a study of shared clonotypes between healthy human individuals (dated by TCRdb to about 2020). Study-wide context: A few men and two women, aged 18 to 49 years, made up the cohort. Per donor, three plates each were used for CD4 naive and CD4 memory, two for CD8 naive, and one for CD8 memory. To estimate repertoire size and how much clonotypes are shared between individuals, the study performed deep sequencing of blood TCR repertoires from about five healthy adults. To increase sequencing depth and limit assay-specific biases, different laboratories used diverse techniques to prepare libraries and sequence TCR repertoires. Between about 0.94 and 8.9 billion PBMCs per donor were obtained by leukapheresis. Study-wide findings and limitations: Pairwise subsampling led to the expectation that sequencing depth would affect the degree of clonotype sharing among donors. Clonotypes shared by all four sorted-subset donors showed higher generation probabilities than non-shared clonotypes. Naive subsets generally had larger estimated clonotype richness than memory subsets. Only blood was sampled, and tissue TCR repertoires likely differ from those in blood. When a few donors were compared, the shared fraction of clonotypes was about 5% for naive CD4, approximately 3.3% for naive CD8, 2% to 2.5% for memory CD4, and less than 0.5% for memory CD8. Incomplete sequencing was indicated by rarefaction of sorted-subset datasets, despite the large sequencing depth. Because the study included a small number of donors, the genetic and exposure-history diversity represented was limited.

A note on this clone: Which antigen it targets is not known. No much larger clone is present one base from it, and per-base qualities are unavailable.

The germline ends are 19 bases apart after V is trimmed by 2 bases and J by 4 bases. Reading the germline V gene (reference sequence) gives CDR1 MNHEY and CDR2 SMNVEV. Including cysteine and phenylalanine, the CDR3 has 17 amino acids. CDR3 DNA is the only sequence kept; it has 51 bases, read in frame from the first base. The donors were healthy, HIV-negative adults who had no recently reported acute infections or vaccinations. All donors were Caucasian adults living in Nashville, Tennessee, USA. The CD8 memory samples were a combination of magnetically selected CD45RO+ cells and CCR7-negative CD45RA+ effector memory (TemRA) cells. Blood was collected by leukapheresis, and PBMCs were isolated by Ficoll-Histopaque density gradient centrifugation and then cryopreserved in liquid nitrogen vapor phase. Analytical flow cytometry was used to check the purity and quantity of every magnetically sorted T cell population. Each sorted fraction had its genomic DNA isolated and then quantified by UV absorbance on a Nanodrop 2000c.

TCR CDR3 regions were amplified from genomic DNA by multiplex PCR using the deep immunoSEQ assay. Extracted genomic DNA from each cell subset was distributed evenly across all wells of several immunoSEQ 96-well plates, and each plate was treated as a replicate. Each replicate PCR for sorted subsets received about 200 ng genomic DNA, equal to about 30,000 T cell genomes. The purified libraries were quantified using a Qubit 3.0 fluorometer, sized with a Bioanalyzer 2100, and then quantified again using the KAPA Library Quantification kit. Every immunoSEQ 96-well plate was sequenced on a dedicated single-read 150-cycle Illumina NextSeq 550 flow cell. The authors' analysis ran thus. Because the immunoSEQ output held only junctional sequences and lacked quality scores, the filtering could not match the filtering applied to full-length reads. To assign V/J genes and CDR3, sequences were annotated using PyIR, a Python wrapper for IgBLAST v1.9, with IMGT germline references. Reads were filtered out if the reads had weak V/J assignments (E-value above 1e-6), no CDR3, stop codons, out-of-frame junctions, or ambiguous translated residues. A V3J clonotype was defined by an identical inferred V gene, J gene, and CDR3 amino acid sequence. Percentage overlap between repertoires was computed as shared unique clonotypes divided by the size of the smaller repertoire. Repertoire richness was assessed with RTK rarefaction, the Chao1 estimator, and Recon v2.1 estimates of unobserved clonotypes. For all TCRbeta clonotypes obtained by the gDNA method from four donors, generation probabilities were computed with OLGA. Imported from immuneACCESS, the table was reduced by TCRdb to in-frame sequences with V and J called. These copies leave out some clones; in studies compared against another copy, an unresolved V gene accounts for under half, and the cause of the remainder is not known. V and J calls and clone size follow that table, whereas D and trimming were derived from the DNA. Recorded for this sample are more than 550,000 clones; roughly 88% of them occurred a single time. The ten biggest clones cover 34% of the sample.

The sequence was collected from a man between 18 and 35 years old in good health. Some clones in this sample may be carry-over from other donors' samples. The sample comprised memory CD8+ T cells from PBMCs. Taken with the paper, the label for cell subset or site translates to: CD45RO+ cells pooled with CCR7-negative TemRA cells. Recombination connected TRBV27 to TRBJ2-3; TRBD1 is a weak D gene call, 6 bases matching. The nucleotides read TGTGCCAGCAGTTTAACATTCCGGGACATCGGGGCAGATACGCAGTATTTT. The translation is CASSLTFRDIGADTQYF.